The rows below give T cell receptor beta chains drawn from one sample of a study of cytomegalovirus exposure and HLA in healthy donors. The table came from immunoSEQ multiplex PCR; TCRdb's copy has only in-frame clones and leaves some out. The sample has around 150,000 clones; 70% to 90% are singletons. The sample was PBMCs. Receptor source: a woman in her late teens or twenties in good health and CMV-seropositive. The CDR3 runs from the conserved cysteine through the conserved F or W. Fields, in order: J gene, V gene, CDR3 protein.

>TRBJ2-1|TRBV5-6
CASSLAGGFAYNEQFF
>TRBJ1-4|TRBV6-5
CASSTRDSNEKLFF
>TRBJ2-3|TRBV5-4
CASSPRTGGFGTDTQYF
>TRBJ1-3|TRBV9
CASSVDGGHGNTIYF
>TRBJ2-2|TRBV30
CAWSVQGWTGELFF
>TRBJ2-5|TRBV5-1
CASSSFKREGRETQYF
>TRBJ2-3|TRBV6-1
CASTPSVSVTDTQYF
>TRBJ2-2|TRBV29-1
CSVERLNTGELFF
>TRBJ2-5|TRBV29-1
CSVKGGRGETQYF
>TRBJ1-6|TRBV6-1
CASNPWDSSNSPLHF
>TRBJ2-1|TRBV19
CASSIGRLAGSYNEQFF
>TRBJ2-7|TRBV5-1
CASSLLAGGYEQYF
>TRBJ1-3|TRBV5-4
CASSSGQGNAGNTIYF
>TRBJ2-1|TRBV30
CAWSLRTSGRNEQFF
>TRBJ1-1|TRBV10-3
CAISDNRANTEAFF
>TRBJ2-7|TRBV2
CASRRGGNEQYF
>TRBJ2-5|TRBV13
CASSRDSQETQYF
>TRBJ1-5|TRBV10-3
CAIKGEDNQPQHF
>TRBJ2-3|TRBV7-9
CASSLTKRTSTDTQYF
>TRBJ2-7|TRBV30
CAWSGQNSYEQYF
>TRBJ2-1|TRBV5-1
CASSLSRGAASYNEQFF
>TRBJ2-7|TRBV19
CASRRVGGAGYEQYF
>TRBJ1-1|TRBV5-5
CASRRGLQDTEAFF
>TRBJ2-7|TRBV30
CAWNPEGGPYEQYF
>TRBJ2-3|TRBV5-4
CASSLGGGPADTQYF
>TRBJ2-7|TRBV7-2
CASSLLPGGFDEQYF
>TRBJ2-5|TRBV29-1
CSVEGQGEEEETQYF
>TRBJ2-6|TRBV5-1
CASSFSSGANVLTF
>TRBJ1-2|TRBV7-9
CASGIQGAGGYTF
>TRBJ1-1|TRBV18
CASSPIGAKTEAFF
>TRBJ2-1|TRBV14
CASSPIEEREQFF
>TRBJ2-3|TRBV2
CASRSTSGSSDTQYF
>TRBJ2-7|TRBV15
CATSRFLAGAYEQYF
>TRBJ2-2|TRBV13
CASKLNSDYNTGELFF
>TRBJ2-6|TRBV5-1
CASSLVFTGANVLTF
>TRBJ2-1|TRBV19
CASSMGRPLAGTYNEQFF
>TRBJ1-1|TRBV14
CASSQMRGYNTEAFF
>TRBJ2-7|TRBV28
CASSLLAGAYEQYF
>TRBJ2-3|TRBV7-2
CASSLSSGITGTDTQYF
>TRBJ2-1|TRBV9
CASSLSGSSYNEQFF
>TRBJ1-2|TRBV6-6
CASTGQPDVYGYTF
>TRBJ2-7|TRBV7-8
CASSRPGQGVEQYF
>TRBJ1-3|TRBV5-1
CASSLASRGNTIYF
>TRBJ1-1|TRBV18
CASSPGLTEAFF
>TRBJ2-7|TRBV9
CASSKLADYEQYF